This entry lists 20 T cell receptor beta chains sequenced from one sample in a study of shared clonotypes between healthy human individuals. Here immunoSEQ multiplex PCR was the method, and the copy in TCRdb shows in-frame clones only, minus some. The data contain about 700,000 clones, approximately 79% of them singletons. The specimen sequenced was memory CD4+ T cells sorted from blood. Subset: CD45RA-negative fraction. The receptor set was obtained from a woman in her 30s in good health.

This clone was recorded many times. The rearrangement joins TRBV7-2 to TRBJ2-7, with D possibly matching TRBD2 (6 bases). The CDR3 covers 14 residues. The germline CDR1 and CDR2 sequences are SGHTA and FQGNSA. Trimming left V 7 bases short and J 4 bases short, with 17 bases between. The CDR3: CASTNAGGVYEQYF. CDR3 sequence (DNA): TGTGCCAGCACCAACGCCGGGGGAGTGTACGAGCAGTACTTC.

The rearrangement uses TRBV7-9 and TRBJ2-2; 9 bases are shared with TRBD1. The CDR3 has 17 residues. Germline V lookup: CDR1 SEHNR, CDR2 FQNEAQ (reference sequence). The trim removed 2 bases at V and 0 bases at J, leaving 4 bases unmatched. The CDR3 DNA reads TGTGCCAGCAGCTTAAGGGGACAGGGAACGAACACCGGGGAGCTGTTTTTT. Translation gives CASSLRGQGTNTGELFF. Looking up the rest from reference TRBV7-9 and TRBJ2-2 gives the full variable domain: DTGVSQNPRHKITKRGQNVTFRCDPISEHNRLYWYRQTLGQGPEFLTYFQNEAQLEKSRLLSDRFSAERPKGSFSTLEIQRTEQGDSAMYLCASSLRGQGTNTGELFFGEGSRLTVL.

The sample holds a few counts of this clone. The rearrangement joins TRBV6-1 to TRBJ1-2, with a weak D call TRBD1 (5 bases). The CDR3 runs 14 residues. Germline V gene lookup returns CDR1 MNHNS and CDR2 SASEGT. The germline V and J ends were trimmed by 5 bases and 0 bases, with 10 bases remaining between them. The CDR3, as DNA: TGTGCCAGCAGTTCTTGGGGGGCTAACTATGGCTACACCTTC. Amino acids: CASSSWGANYGYTF.

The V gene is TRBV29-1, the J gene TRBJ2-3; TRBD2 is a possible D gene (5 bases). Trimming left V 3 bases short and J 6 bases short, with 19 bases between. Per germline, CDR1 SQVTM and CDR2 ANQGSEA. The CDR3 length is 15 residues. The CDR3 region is CSVDGERSPRDTQYF. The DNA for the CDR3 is TGCAGCGTTGATGGTGAGCGGAGCCCCCGGGATACGCAGTATTTT.

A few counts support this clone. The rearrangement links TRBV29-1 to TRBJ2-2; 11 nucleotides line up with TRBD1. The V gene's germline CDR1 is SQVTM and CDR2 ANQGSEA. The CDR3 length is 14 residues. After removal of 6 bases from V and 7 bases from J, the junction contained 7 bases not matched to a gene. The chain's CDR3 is CSVQGQGGHGELFF. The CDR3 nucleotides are TGCAGCGTCCAGGGACAGGGGGGACACGGGGAGCTGTTTTTT.

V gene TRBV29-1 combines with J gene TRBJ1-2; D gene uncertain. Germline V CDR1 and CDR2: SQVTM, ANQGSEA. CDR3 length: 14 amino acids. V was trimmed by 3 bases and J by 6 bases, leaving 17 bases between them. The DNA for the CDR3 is TGCAGCGTTGAGGAGCCGACGGGGATAAATGGCTACACCTTC. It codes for CSVEEPTGINGYTF.

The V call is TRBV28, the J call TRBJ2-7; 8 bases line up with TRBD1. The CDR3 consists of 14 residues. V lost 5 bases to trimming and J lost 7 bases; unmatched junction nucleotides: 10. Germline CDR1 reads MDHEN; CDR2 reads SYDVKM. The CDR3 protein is CASSQTGAPREQYF. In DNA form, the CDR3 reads TGTGCCAGCAGTCAGACAGGGGCGCCAAGAGAGCAGTACTTC.

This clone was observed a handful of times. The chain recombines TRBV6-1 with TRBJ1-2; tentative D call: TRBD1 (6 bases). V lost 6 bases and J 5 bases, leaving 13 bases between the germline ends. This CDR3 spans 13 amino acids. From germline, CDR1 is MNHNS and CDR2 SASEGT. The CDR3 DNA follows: TGTGCCAGCAGGCACAGGGATTTTTATGGCTACACCTTC. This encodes CASRHRDFYGYTF.

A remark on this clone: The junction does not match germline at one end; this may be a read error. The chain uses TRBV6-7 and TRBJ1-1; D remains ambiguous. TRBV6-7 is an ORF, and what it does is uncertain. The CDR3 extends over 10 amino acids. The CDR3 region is CASSPGPRGF. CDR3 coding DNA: TGTGCCAGCAGCCCCGGACCCCGCGGCTTT.

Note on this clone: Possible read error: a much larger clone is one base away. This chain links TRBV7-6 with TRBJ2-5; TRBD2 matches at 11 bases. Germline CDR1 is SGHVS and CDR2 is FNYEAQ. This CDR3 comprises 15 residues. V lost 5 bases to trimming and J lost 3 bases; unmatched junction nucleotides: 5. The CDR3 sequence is CASSAGTSGKETQYF. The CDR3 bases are TGTGCCAGCAGCGCCGGGACTAGCGGAAAAGAGACCCAGTACTTC.

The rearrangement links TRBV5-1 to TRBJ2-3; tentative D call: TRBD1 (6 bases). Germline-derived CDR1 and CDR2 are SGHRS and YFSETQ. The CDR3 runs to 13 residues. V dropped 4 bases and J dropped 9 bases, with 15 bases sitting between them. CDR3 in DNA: TGCGCCAGCAGCGGGCCCCAGGGGAACACGCAGTATTTT. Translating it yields CASSGPQGNTQYF.

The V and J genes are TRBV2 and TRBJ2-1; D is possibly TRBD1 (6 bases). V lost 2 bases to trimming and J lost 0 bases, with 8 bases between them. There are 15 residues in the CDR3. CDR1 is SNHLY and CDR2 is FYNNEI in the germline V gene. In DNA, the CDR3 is TGTGCCAGCAGTGAACTCAGGGGCTCCTACAATGAGCAGTTCTTC. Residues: CASSELRGSYNEQFF.

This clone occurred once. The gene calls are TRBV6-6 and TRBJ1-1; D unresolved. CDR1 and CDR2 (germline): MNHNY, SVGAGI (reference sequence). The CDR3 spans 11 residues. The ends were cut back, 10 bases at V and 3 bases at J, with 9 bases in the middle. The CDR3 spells CAMLMDTEAFF. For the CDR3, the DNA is TGTGCCATGCTGATGGACACTGAAGCTTTCTTT.

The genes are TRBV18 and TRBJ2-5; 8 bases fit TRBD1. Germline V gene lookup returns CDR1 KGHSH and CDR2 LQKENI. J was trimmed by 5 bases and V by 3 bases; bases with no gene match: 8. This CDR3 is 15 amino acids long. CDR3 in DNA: TGTGCCAGCTCACCGGCAGGGGGCTTCGGGGAGACCCAGTACTTC. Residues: CASSPAGGFGETQYF.

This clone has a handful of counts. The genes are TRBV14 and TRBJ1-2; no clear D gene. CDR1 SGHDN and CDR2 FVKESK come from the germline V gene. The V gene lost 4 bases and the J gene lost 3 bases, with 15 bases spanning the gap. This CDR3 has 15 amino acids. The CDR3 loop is CASSPGTGWDYGYTF. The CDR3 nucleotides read TGTGCCAGCAGCCCAGGCACGGGTTGGGACTATGGCTACACCTTC.

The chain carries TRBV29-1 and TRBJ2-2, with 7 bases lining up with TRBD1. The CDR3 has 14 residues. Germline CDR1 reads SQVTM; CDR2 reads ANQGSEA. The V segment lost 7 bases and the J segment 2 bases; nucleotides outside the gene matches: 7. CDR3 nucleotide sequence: TGCAGCGCCAAGGGGGCTGCAAACACCGGGGAGCTGTTTTTT. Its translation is CSAKGAANTGELFF.

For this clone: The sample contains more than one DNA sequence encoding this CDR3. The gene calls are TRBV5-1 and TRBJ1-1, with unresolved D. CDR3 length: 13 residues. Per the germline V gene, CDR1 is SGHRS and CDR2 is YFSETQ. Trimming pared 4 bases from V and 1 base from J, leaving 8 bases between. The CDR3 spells CASSEDPNTEAFF. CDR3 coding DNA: TGCGCCAGCAGCGAGGACCCGAACACTGAAGCTTTCTTT.

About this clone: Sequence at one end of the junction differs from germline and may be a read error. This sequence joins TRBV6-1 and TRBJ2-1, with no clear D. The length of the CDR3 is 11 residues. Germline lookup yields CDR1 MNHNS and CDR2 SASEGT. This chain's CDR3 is CASSDQKGRIF. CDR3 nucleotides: TGTGCCAGCAGTGACCAAAAAGGGCGTATCTTC.

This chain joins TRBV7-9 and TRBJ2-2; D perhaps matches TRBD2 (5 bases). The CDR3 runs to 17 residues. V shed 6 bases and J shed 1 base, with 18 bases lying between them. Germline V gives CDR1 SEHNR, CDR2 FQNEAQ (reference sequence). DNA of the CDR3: TGTGCCAGCAGACCCAGAGGGCAGGCGGGGAACACCGGGGAGCTGTTTTTT. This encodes CASRPRGQAGNTGELFF. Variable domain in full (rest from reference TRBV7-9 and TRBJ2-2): DTGVSQNPRHKITKRGQNVTFRCDPISEHNRLYWYRQTLGQGPEFLTYFQNEAQLEKSRLLSDRFSAERPKGSFSTLEIQRTEQGDSAMYLCASRPRGQAGNTGELFFGEGSRLTVL.

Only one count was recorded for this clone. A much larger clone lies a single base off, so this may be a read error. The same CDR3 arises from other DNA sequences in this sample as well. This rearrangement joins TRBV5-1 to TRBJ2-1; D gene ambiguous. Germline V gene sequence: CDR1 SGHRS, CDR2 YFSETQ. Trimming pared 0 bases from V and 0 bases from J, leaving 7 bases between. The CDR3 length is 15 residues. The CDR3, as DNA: TGCGCCAGCAGCTTGGATGTAAGCTCCTACAATGAGCAGTTCTTC. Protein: CASSLDVSSYNEQFF.